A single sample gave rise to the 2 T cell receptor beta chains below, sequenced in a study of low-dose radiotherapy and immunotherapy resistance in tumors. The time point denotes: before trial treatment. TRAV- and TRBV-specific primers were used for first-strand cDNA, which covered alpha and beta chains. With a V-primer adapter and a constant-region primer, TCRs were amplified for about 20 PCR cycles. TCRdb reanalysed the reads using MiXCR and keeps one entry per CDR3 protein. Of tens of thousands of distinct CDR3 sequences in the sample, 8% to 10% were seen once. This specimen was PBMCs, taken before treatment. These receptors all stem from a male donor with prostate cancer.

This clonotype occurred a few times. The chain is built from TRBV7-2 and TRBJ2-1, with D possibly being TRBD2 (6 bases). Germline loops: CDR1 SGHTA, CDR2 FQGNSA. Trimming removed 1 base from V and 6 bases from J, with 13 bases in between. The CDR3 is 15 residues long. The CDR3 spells CASSLVDGSSNEQFF. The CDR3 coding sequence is TGTGCCAGCAGCTTAGTCGACGGGAGCTCCAATGAGCAGTTCTTC.

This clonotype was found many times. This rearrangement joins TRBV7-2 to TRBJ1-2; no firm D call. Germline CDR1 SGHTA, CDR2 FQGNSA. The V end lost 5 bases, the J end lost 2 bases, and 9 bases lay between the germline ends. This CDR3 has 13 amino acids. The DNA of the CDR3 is TGTGCCAGCAGCGGATACCGAAACTATGGCTACACCTTC. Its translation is CASSGYRNYGYTF.